The 20 T cell receptor beta chains given below trace back to one sample, sequenced in a study of blood T cell repertoires in COVID-19. The method was immunoSEQ multiplex PCR; TCRdb's version includes in-frame clones alone and lacks a portion of them. The data hold 60,000 to 65,000 clones, with just under 90% observed a single time. The sequencing sample was made of peripheral blood. The receptors come from a human donor with active COVID-19. The donor label of this sample is uncertain.

The chain uses TRBV7-8 and TRBJ1-2, with D possibly matching TRBD1 (5 bases). The germline gives CDR1 SGHVS, CDR2 FQNEAQ. Trimming removed 7 bases from V and 1 base from J, with 16 bases in between. The CDR3 extends over 15 amino acids. The DNA of the CDR3 is TGTGCCAGCACCTTTTCCAGGGTACATAACTATGGCTACACCTTC. Translated, it gives CASTFSRVHNYGYTF.

The CDR3 reads CATSDSTGFKYNEQFF. CDR3 bases: TGTGCCACCAGTGATTCGACAGGGTTTAAGTACAATGAGCAGTTCTTC. The chain employs TRBV24-1 and TRBJ2-1; TRBD1 matches at 7 bases. Germline CDR1 reads KGHDR; CDR2 reads SFDVKD. The CDR3 length is 16 residues. V lost 2 bases to trimming and J lost 4 bases; unmatched junction nucleotides: 7.

This chain links TRBV6-4 with TRBJ2-4; 12 bases align to TRBD2. With V trimmed by 0 bases and J by 1 base, 7 bases remained unmatched. The CDR3 contains 19 residues. From germline, CDR1 is MRHNA and CDR2 SNTAGT. CDR3 sequence: CASSDSLAGGPGAKNIQYF. The CDR3 DNA follows: TGTGCCAGCAGTGACTCGCTAGCGGGGGGGCCAGGCGCCAAAAACATTCAGTACTTC.

The chain carries TRBV7-2 and TRBJ2-2, with TRBD2 matching 10 bases. The V gene end was trimmed by 8 bases and the J gene end by 4 bases; junction bases not matched to a gene: 7. Germline lookup yields CDR1 SGHTA and CDR2 FQGNSA. The CDR3 loop spans 15 amino acids. As DNA, the CDR3 is TGTGCCAGCCCCCATAGCGGGAGGTCCACCGGGGAGCTGTTTTTT. Its translation: CASPHSGRSTGELFF.

The V call is TRBV10-3, the J call TRBJ2-7; 11 bases line up with TRBD2. CDR1 is ENHRY and CDR2 is SYGVKD in the germline V gene. Losses at the gene ends were 6 bases for V and 7 bases for J; bases not matched to a gene: 14. There are 16 residues in the CDR3. For the CDR3, the DNA is TGTGCCATCAGCGGGACTAGCGGACATCCGGGGTTGGAGCAGTACTTC. This codes for CAISGTSGHPGLEQYF.

The chain has TRBV5-3 and TRBJ2-7, with TRBD2 matching over 8 bases. TRBV5-3 is an open reading frame, and its role is uncertain. The CDR3 has 15 residues. Trimming took 1 base from V and 4 from J; bases not matched to a gene: 7. CDR3 in amino acids: CARSLLSGIMYEQYF. The CDR3 DNA reads TGTGCCAGAAGCTTGCTTAGCGGGATCATGTACGAGCAGTACTTC.

This sequence joins TRBV19 and TRBJ2-1, with TRBD2 identical over 9 bases. Per germline, CDR1 LNHDA and CDR2 SQIVND (reference sequence). The CDR3 totals 15 residues. The J segment lost 2 bases and the V segment lost 5 bases, leaving 4 bases of the junction unmatched. In nucleotides, the CDR3 is TGTGCCAGTAGTCCCGGACTAGCGACCTACAATGAGCAGTTCTTC. It is translated as CASSPGLATYNEQFF.

V gene TRBV6-1 combines with J gene TRBJ2-7; TRBD1 matches 10 bases. The CDR3 runs to 15 residues. Unmatched junction bases numbered 4, after V lost 3 bases and J lost 2 bases. Germline CDR1 MNHNS, CDR2 SASEGT. CDR3 sequence (DNA): TGTGCCAGCAGTGAGGGACAGGGGAGAGCCTACGAGCAGTACTTC. It translates to CASSEGQGRAYEQYF.

The CDR3 reads CASSLWTPGTGELFF. The CDR3 DNA follows: TGTGCCAGCAGCTTATGGACCCCGGGGACCGGGGAGCTGTTTTTT. This chain joins TRBV5-5 and TRBJ2-2; a possible D gene is TRBD2 (5 bases). CDR3 length equals 15 residues. CDR1 and CDR2 from the germline V gene are SGHKS and YYEKEE (reference sequence). Trimming stripped 2 bases from V and 5 bases from J, with 13 bases between.

J is TRBJ2-6 and V is TRBV5-1, with TRBD1 identical over 10 bases. There are 21 residues in the CDR3. J was trimmed by 0 bases and V by 3 bases; bases with no gene match: 15. Germline CDR1 SGHRS, CDR2 YFSETQ. CDR3 protein: CASSSSGTGAIPLSGANVLTF. The CDR3 DNA reads TGCGCCAGCAGCTCATCCGGGACAGGGGCAATTCCTCTCTCTGGGGCCAACGTCCTGACTTTC.

This chain joins TRBV30 and TRBJ2-5; D gene ambiguous. The CDR3 is 14 residues long. Deletions cut 1 base from V and 1 base from J, with 10 bases between. Germline V CDR1 and CDR2: GTSNPN, SVGIG (reference sequence). CDR3 residues: CAWSGLGLQETQYF. CDR3 DNA: TGTGCCTGGAGTGGCCTGGGCCTCCAAGAGACCCAGTACTTC.

This rearrangement joins TRBV4-1 to TRBJ2-1, with unresolved D. Germline V gives CDR1 MGHRA, CDR2 YSYEKL. CDR3 length: 15 residues. Trimming took 0 bases from V and 7 from J, leaving 13 bases between them. This CDR3 reads CASSQDKTLLNEQFF. In DNA, the CDR3 is TGCGCCAGCAGCCAAGATAAGACCCTACTAAATGAGCAGTTCTTC.

The rearrangement uses TRBV9 and TRBJ2-7; 8 bases are shared with TRBD1. In germline, CDR1 is SGDLS, CDR2 YYNGEE. CDR3 size: 16 residues. The J segment lost 5 bases and the V segment lost 0 bases, leaving 10 bases of the junction unmatched. The CDR3 DNA is TGTGCCAGCAGCGTAGCGCCCCAGGGGGCTCTCAACGAGCAGTACTTC. Translation: CASSVAPQGALNEQYF.

This clone was seen only once. The chain is built from TRBV6-2 or TRBV6-3 and TRBJ2-7, with 9 nucleotides matching TRBD1. Unmatched junction bases numbered 9, after V lost 6 bases and J lost 0 bases. The CDR3 loop spans 16 amino acids. Germline loops: CDR1 MNHEY, CDR2 SVGEGT. Here the CDR3 DNA reads TGTGCCAGCAGCTTTCCTGACAGGGGGATCTCCTACGAGCAGTACTTC. This sequence encodes CASSFPDRGISYEQYF.

This rearrangement joins TRBV27 to TRBJ2-3; possibly TRBD2 for D (5 bases). Germline CDR1 MNHEY, CDR2 SMNVEV (reference sequence). CDR3 length: 12 residues. With 5 bases removed from V and 6 bases from J, the gap between germline ends came to 9 bases. CDR3 sequence (DNA): TGTGCCAGCAGTCGCCGGGGTGATACGCAGTATTTT. This sequence encodes CASSRRGDTQYF.

This chain uses TRBV7-9 with TRBJ2-5; 11 bases fit TRBD2. CDR3 size: 16 residues. CDR1 and CDR2 from the germline V gene are SEHNR and FQNEAQ (reference sequence). V dropped 3 bases and J dropped 5; count of bases not matched to a gene: 8. CDR3 DNA: TGTGCCAGCAGCTTGTCTAGCGGGAGGTTTAGGGAGACCCAGTACTTC. This sequence encodes CASSLSSGRFRETQYF. Based on the CDR3 plus reference TRBV7-9 and TRBJ2-5, the full variable domain is DTGVSQNPRHKITKRGQNVTFRCDPISEHNRLYWYRQTLGQGPEFLTYFQNEAQLEKSRLLSDRFSAERPKGSFSTLEIQRTEQGDSAMYLCASSLSSGRFRETQYFGPGTRLLVL.

The chain links TRBV6-1 to TRBJ1-2; D is uncertain. The V gene lost 0 bases and the J gene lost 4 bases, with 9 bases spanning the gap. The CDR3 runs to 14 residues. Looked up from germline, CDR1 is MNHNS and CDR2 is SASEGT. The CDR3 region is CASSEAGSSYGYTF. CDR3 nucleotides: TGTGCCAGCAGTGAAGCGGGGAGCAGCTATGGCTACACCTTC.

The rearrangement uses TRBV7-2 and TRBJ1-2; unclear D gene. CDR1 is SGHTA, CDR2 FQGNSA, per germline. The germline V and J ends were trimmed by 0 bases and 3 bases, with 20 bases remaining between them. The CDR3 has 18 residues. CDR3 DNA: TGTGCCAGCAGCTTAGCCTTTGGATTTATAGGGAGAGACTATGGCTACACCTTC. This encodes CASSLAFGFIGRDYGYTF. Looking up the rest from reference TRBV7-2 and TRBJ1-2 gives the full variable domain: GAGVSQSPSNKVTEKGKDVELRCDPISGHTALYWYRQSLGQGLEFLIYFQGNSAPDKSGLPSDRFSAERTGGSVSTLTIQRTQQEDSAVYLCASSLAFGFIGRDYGYTFGSGTRLTVV.

The V gene is TRBV29-1, the J gene TRBJ2-7; 7 bases are a match to TRBD2. The V and J ends lost 6 bases and 4 bases, in that order; junction bases with no gene match: 9. CDR3 length: 13 amino acids. CDR1 SQVTM and CDR2 ANQGSEA come from the germline V gene. The DNA of the CDR3 is TGCAGCGTCTCAAAGGGAGGGTTTTACGAGCAGTACTTC. Translating it yields CSVSKGGFYEQYF.

The V gene is TRBV27, the J gene TRBJ2-1; 8 positions agree with TRBD2. The V gene end was trimmed by 5 bases and the J gene end by 6 bases; junction bases not matched to a gene: 6. This CDR3 has 14 residues. CDR1 is MNHEY and CDR2 is SMNVEV in the germline V gene (reference sequence). The CDR3 loop is CASSGGTSGNEQFF. CDR3 nucleotide sequence: TGTGCCAGCAGTGGGGGAACTAGCGGCAATGAGCAGTTCTTC.